This T cell receptor (beta chain) emerged from a study of post-analysis software for immune sequencing data. Notes on the study in general: Samples from a shared batch, those prepared together, strongly co-clustered by F measure. Significantly lower normalized Chao1 diversity was found in patients with multiple sclerosis relative to controls. In patients, four to six TRBV segments were more frequent than in controls, with TRBV5-6, TRBV5-1 and TRBV20-1 among them.

Germline V gene sequence: CDR1 MNHEY, CDR2 SVGEGT. The CDR3 length is 13 residues. The ends were cut back, 6 bases at V and 3 bases at J, with 11 bases in the middle. Prepared TCR beta cDNA libraries contained unique molecular identifiers. Hundreds of thousands of cDNA molecules were obtained from roughly 1.1 to 9.2 million T cells. TCRdb ran MiXCR on the PCR reads and lists one entry per CDR3 protein. This sample has about 430,000 distinct CDR3 sequences, with 39% found just once. On this clonotype itself: The antigen is undetermined.

The receptor's source is a girl aged 2 to 10 with multiple sclerosis. The rearrangement links TRBV6-2 or TRBV6-3 to TRBJ1-1, with D unresolved. Sequenced material: blood. The CDR3 spells CASSPQPDTEAFF. DNA of the CDR3: TGTGCCAGCAGCCCCCAACCGGACACTGAAGCTTTCTTT.